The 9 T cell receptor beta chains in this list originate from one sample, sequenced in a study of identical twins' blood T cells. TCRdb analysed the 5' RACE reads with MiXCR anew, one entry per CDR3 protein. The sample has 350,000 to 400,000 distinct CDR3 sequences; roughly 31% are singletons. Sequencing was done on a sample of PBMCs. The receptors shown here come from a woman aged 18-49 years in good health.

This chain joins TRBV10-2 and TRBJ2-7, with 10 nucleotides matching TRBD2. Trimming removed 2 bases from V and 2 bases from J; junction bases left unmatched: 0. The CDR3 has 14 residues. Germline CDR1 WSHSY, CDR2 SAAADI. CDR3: CASSELAGAYEQYF. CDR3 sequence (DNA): TGCGCCAGCAGTGAGCTAGCGGGGGCCTACGAGCAGTACTTC.

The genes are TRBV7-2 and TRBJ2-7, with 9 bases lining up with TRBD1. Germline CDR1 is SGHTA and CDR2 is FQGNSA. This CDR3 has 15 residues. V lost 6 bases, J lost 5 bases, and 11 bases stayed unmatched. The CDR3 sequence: CASSQTGGGPDEQYF. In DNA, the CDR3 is TGTGCCAGCAGTCAGACAGGGGGAGGGCCCGACGAGCAGTACTTC.

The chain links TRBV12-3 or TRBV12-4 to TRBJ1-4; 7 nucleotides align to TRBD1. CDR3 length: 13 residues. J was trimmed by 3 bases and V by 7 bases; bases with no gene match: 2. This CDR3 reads CASTGQPNEKLFF. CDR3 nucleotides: TGTGCCAGCACGGGACAGCCTAATGAAAAACTGTTTTTT.

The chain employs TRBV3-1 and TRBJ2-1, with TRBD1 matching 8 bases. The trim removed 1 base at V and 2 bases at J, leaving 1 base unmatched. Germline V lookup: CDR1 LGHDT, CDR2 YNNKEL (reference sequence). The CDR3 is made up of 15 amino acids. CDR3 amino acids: CASSQGTGTYNEQFF. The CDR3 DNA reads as TGTGCCAGCAGCCAAGGGACAGGGACCTACAATGAGCAGTTCTTC.

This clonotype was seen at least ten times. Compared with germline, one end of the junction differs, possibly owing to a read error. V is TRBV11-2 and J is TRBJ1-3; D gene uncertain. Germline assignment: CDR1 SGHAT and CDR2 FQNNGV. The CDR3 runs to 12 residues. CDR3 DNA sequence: TGTGCCAGCAGCTTAGATCGGGAGGGTGCGGATTTT. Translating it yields CASSLDREGADF.

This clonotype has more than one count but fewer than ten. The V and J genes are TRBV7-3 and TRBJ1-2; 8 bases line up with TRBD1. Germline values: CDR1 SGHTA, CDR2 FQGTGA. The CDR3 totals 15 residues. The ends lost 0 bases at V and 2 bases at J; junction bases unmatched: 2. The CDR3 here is CASSLTPGGNYGYTF. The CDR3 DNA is TGTGCCAGCAGCTTAACCCCAGGGGGCAACTATGGCTACACCTTC.

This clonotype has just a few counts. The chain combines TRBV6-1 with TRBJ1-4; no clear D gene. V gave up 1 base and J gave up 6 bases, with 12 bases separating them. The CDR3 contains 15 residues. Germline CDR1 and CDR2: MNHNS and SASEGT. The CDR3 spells CASSEDPQAYEKLFF. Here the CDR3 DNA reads TGTGCCAGCAGTGAAGATCCGCAGGCCTATGAAAAACTGTTTTTT.

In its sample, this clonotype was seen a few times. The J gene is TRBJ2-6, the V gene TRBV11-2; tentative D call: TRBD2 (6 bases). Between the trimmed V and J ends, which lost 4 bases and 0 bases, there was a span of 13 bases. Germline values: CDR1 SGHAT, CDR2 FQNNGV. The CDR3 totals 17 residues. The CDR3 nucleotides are TGTGCCAGCAGCTCCGGGACTGGTTACTCTGGGGCCAACGTCCTGACTTTC. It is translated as CASSSGTGYSGANVLTF.

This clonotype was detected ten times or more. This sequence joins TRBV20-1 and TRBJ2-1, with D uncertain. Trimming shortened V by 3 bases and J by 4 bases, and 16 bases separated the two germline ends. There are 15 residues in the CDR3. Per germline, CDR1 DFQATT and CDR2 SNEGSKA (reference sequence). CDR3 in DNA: TGCAGTGCTAGCCCCCCAACGACGGGTTACAATGAGCAGTTCTTC. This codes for CSASPPTTGYNEQFF.